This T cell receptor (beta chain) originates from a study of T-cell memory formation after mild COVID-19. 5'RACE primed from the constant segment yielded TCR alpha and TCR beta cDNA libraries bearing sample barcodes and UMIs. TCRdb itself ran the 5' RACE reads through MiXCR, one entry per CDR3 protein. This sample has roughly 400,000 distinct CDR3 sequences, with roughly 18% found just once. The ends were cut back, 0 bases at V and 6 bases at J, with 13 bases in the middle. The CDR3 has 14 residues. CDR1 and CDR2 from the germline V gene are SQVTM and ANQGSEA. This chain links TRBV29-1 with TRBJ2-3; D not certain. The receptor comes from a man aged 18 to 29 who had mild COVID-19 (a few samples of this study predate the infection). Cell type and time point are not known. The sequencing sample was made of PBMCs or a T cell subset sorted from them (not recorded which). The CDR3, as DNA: TGCAGCGTTGAAGATCAAGTGTATTCGGATACGCAGTATTTT. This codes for CSVEDQVYSDTQYF.